Sequencing of this TCR beta chain was carried out in a study of blood T cell repertoires in COVID-19. Across the whole study: Researchers got acute and convalescent COVID-19 samples from the United States, Italy and Spain. T cells, B-cell-depleted T cells, or PBMCs supplied cDNA or gDNA.

This clone is a singleton in its sample. As originally analysed: Nucleated cell number was recorded as an estimate derived from reference gene primer amplification. The method was immunoSEQ multiplex PCR; TCRdb's version includes in-frame clones alone and lacks a portion of them. The V and J calls and clone size come from that table; D and trimming were worked out from the DNA. The data contain around 310,000 clones, 89% of them singletons. V was pared by 5 bases and J by 6 bases, with 16 bases between. The CDR3 is made up of 14 amino acids. Germline V CDR1 and CDR2: SGHTA, FQGNSA. This sequence originates from a woman aged 60-75 years with acute or convalescent COVID-19. The chain links TRBV7-2 to TRBJ2-5; possibly TRBD2 for D (7 bases). Sequenced input: peripheral blood. The CDR3 DNA follows: TGTGCCAGCAGCCCTGGGGGGGGCCGGAAGACCCAGTACTTC. Protein: CASSPGGGRKTQYF.